A single sample is the source of the 4 T cell receptor beta chains below, sequenced in a study of blood T cell repertoires in COVID-19. This table comes from immunoSEQ multiplex PCR, and its TCRdb copy is limited to in-frame clones, with some not included. This sample has 250,000 to 350,000 clones, with approximately 85% found just once. The sequencing sample was made of PBMCs or T cells enriched from blood (not recorded which). The receptors here all came from a woman in her thirties who had recovered from COVID-19.

This clone showed up just once. V usage is TRBV4-1 and J usage is TRBJ1-5, with unresolved D. Germline lookup yields CDR1 MGHRA and CDR2 YSYEKL. The CDR3 spans 15 residues. V shed 8 bases and J shed 0 bases, with 14 bases lying between them. DNA for the CDR3: TGCGCCAGCGCGCACAGTCCGAGTAGCAATCAGCCCCAGCATTTT. As protein: CASAHSPSSNQPQHF.

This clone was seen a single time. The gene calls are TRBV9 and TRBJ2-1; a weak D match, TRBD1 (5 bases). The CDR3 consists of 14 residues. Germline V gives CDR1 SGDLS, CDR2 YYNGEE. Trimming left V 0 bases short and J 9 bases short, with 13 bases between. CDR3: CASSVGTGTGEQFF. CDR3 sequence (DNA): TGTGCCAGCAGCGTAGGTACAGGCACCGGTGAGCAGTTCTTC. The whole variable domain, filled in from reference TRBV9 and TRBJ2-1, reads DSGVTQTPKHLITATGQRVTLRCSPRSGDLSVYWYQQSLDQGLQFLIQYYNGEERAKGNILERFSAQQFPDLHSELNLSSLELGDSALYFCASSVGTGTGEQFFGPGTRLTVL.

The chain carries TRBV7-9 and TRBJ1-2; tentative D call: TRBD1 (5 bases). Germline values: CDR1 SEHNR, CDR2 FQNEAQ (reference sequence). V was shortened by 8 bases and J by 3 bases, with 10 bases between the two germline ends. This CDR3 is 12 amino acids long. The CDR3 protein is CASLGQHYGYTF. The CDR3 DNA follows: TGTGCCAGCTTGGGGCAGCACTATGGCTACACCTTC.

The chain links TRBV6-5 to TRBJ2-7; 9 nucleotides match TRBD2. V was clipped by 2 bases and J by 6 bases; unmatched bases: 5. CDR1 and CDR2 (germline): MNHEY, SVGAGI. This CDR3 has 14 amino acids. CDR3 sequence reads: CASSYGTSFGEQYF. The CDR3 DNA reads TGTGCCAGCAGTTACGGGACTAGCTTTGGCGAGCAGTACTTC.